The clone carrying this TCR beta chain turned up a few times. These data belong to a study of regulatory T cells in long-lasting Graves disease. Indicated time point: persistent/refractory GD, antithyroid drugs over 5 years with positive TRAb. Construction of the TCR library relied on RNA isolated from PBMCs. The CDR3 covers 12 residues. Germline V lookup: CDR1 SGDLS, CDR2 YYNGEE. V shed 2 bases, J shed 14 bases, and the junction held 9 bases outside the gene matches. Libraries of TCR beta came from iRepertoire HTBI primers plus Arm-PCR of CDR3 regions. Original processing notes: The study identified roughly 59 TRBV and approximately 13 TRBJ segments across samples. One entry per CDR3 protein, called by TCRdb with MiXCR from the multiplex PCR reads. TCRdb's processing, not the authors' own work, is the source of the V and J calls. The sample has about 430,000 distinct CDR3 sequences; 21% are singletons.

The specimen was peripheral blood mononuclear cells (PBMCs), collected when the disease was refractory, from a patient treated with antithyroid drugs. This TCR came from a female donor with Graves disease. The rearrangement links TRBV9 to TRBJ1-2; TRBD1 matches at 7 bases. In DNA, the CDR3 is TGTGCCAGCAGCGTGGGGGGACAGTTGGTTACCTTC. It yields the protein CASSVGGQLVTF.